Shown below are 27 T cell receptor beta chains from a single sample sequenced in a study of immune cell composition in non-small cell lung cancer. Assay: immunoSEQ multiplex PCR; the TCRdb copy retains only in-frame clones and omits some. In the table there are around 2,200 clones, roughly 70% of which are singletons. What was sequenced was lung tumor tissue. All receptors derive from a human donor with non-small cell lung cancer.

The CDR3 region is CASSLPGQVSNTGELFF. The CDR3 DNA sequence: TGTGCCAGCAGTTTACCCGGACAGGTCTCGAACACCGGGGAGCTGTTTTTT. The rearrangement links TRBV27 to TRBJ2-2, with 7 bases matching TRBD1. The CDR3 contains 17 residues. Per germline, CDR1 MNHEY and CDR2 SMNVEV (reference sequence). After removal of 2 bases from V and 0 bases from J, the junction contained 6 bases not matched to a gene.

The CDR3 nucleotides read TGCGCCAGCAGCCTGCGACAGGGATGGGTGTCACCCCTCCACTTT. Its translation is CASSLRQGWVSPLHF. V is TRBV4-3 and J is TRBJ1-6, with TRBD1 identical over 7 bases. The CDR3 extends over 15 amino acids. Germline loops: CDR1 LGHNA, CDR2 YSLEER. V lost 4 bases, J lost 10 bases, and 10 bases stayed unmatched.

The chain employs TRBV6-5 and TRBJ2-7, with D possibly matching TRBD2 (6 bases). The CDR3 totals 14 residues. V was shortened by 0 bases and J by 5 bases, with 11 bases between the two germline ends. CDR1 and CDR2 (germline): MNHEY, SVGAGI. The CDR3 DNA is TGTGCCAGCAGTTACTCGGAGGGGTTCGACGAGCAGTACTTC. Protein sequence: CASSYSEGFDEQYF.

The V call is TRBV6-1, the J call TRBJ2-3; D ambiguous. This CDR3 comprises 12 residues. In germline, CDR1 is MNHNS, CDR2 SASEGT. Deletions cut 10 bases from V and 2 bases from J, with 10 bases between. CDR3 region: CATIPNTDTQYF. The CDR3 coding sequence is TGTGCCACCATCCCAAACACAGATACGCAGTATTTT.

In this sample, this clone turned up once. The V gene is TRBV7-9, the J gene TRBJ1-5, with D perhaps matching TRBD1 (5 bases). The ends were cut back, 6 bases at V and 6 bases at J, with 9 bases in the middle. This CDR3 comprises 12 residues. The germline CDR1 and CDR2 sequences are SEHNR and FQNEAQ (reference sequence). The CDR3 reads CASSPGGQPQHF. Written as DNA, the CDR3 is TGTGCCAGCAGTCCCGGGGGTCAGCCCCAGCATTTT.

V is TRBV7-6 and J is TRBJ2-7, with 8 bases identical to TRBD2. The V gene's germline CDR1 is SGHVS and CDR2 FNYEAQ. After removal of 5 bases from V and 6 bases from J, the junction contained 12 bases not matched to a gene. The length of the CDR3 is 15 residues. The CDR3 DNA follows: TGTGCCAGCAGCCCCTGGATAGCGGGATCGGGCGAGCAGTACTTC. Translating it yields CASSPWIAGSGEQYF.

The J gene is TRBJ1-1, the V gene TRBV6-5; 7 bases match TRBD1. Germline CDR1 is MNHEY and CDR2 is SVGAGI. The CDR3 spans 16 residues. After removal of 0 bases from V and 3 bases from J, the junction contained 7 bases not matched to a gene. The CDR3 DNA reads as TGTGCCAGCAGTTACTCCCTAACCGGGACAGACACTGAAGCTTTCTTT. Translated: CASSYSLTGTDTEAFF.

The chain employs TRBV2 and TRBJ2-5; 12 bases align to TRBD2. The CDR3 runs 15 residues. V lost 6 bases and J lost 4; bases outside the gene matches: 6. Per the germline V gene, CDR1 is SNHLY and CDR2 is FYNNEI. As DNA, the CDR3 is TGTGCCAGCAGGACCCCTAGCGGGGGGGTAGAGACCCAGTACTTC. It yields the protein CASRTPSGGVETQYF.

The V call is TRBV11-2, the J call TRBJ2-7, with TRBD1 identical over 7 bases. This CDR3 contains 14 residues. The germline gives CDR1 SGHAT, CDR2 FQNNGV. With 1 base clipped from V and 3 bases from J, the junction kept 3 bases outside the gene matches. CDR3 sequence: CASSLGPGGYEQYF. CDR3 DNA: TGTGCCAGCAGCTTAGGGCCAGGGGGCTACGAGCAGTACTTC.

This clone is labeled as large (0.1 to 1%). The rearrangement joins TRBV9 to TRBJ1-6, with TRBD1 identical over 10 bases. The CDR3 is 15 amino acids. Germline V gene data show CDR1 as SGDLS and CDR2 as YYNGEE. J lost 9 bases, V lost 3 bases, and 6 bases had no gene match. The CDR3 loop reads CASSGRQGASSPLHF. Here the CDR3 DNA reads TGTGCCAGCAGCGGCCGACAGGGGGCTAGTTCACCCCTCCACTTT. Complete variable domain (other parts from reference TRBV9 and TRBJ1-6): DSGVTQTPKHLITATGQRVTLRCSPRSGDLSVYWYQQSLDQGLQFLIQYYNGEERAKGNILERFSAQQFPDLHSELNLSSLELGDSALYFCASSGRQGASSPLHFGNGTRLTVT.

This chain links TRBV19 with TRBJ2-1, with 9 bases matching TRBD2. Germline loops: CDR1 LNHDA, CDR2 SQIVND (reference sequence). The CDR3 covers 15 residues. V lost 7 bases, J lost 7 bases, and 11 bases stayed unmatched. The CDR3 loop reads CASTDLAGGENEQFF. The CDR3 region has the DNA TGTGCCAGTACTGACCTGGCGGGAGGGGAGAATGAGCAGTTCTTC.

The genes are TRBV11-3 and TRBJ2-1, with D unresolved. The CDR3 is 14 amino acids. Germline assignment: CDR1 SGHNT and CDR2 YENEEA. The germline V and J ends were trimmed by 0 bases and 2 bases, with 5 bases remaining between them. The DNA of the CDR3 is TGTGCCAGCAGCTTAGATACTACCTACAATGAGCAGTTCTTC. This translates into CASSLDTTYNEQFF.

The V and J genes are TRBV7-9 and TRBJ1-4; TRBD1 aligns across 7 bases. The germline V gene encodes CDR1 SEHNR and CDR2 FQNEAQ (reference sequence). V was pared by 5 bases and J by 7 bases, with 10 bases of the junction left unmatched. CDR3 length: 15 amino acids. The CDR3 bases are TGTGCCAGCAGCCCCGACAGGGAAGGGTTTGAAAAACTGTTTTTT. Translating it yields CASSPDREGFEKLFF.

The table lists this clone with a count of one. This chain links TRBV11-1 with TRBJ1-4; D call uncertain. The CDR3 has 14 residues. Germline loops: CDR1 SGHAT, CDR2 FQDESV (reference sequence). Trimming removed 1 base from V and 8 bases from J, with 11 bases in between. CDR3 bases: TGTGCCAGCAGCTTAGATGGGTCGAGGGAAAAACTGTTTTTT. Translating it yields CASSLDGSREKLFF.

This chain connects TRBV5-4 to TRBJ1-1, with D maybe TRBD1 (5 bases). Germline-derived CDR1 and CDR2 are SGHNT and YYREEE (reference sequence). CDR3 length: 17 residues. The V and J ends lost 0 bases and 0 bases respectively, with 15 bases between them. CDR3 sequence: CASSLVPGRSMNTEAFF. The CDR3 DNA is TGTGCCAGCAGCTTGGTGCCAGGGAGGTCCATGAACACTGAAGCTTTCTTT. The full variable domain, its missing parts supplied by reference TRBV5-4 and TRBJ1-1, is ETGVTQSPTHLIKTRGQQVTLRCSSQSGHNTVSWYQQALGQGPQFIFQYYREEENGRGNFPPRFSGLQFPNYSSELNVNALELDDSALYLCASSLVPGRSMNTEAFFGQGTRLTVV.

The genes are TRBV18 and TRBJ2-2; D not resolved. The CDR3 runs 14 residues. Per germline, CDR1 KGHSH and CDR2 LQKENI. Trimming removed 1 base from V and 10 bases from J, with 13 bases in between. CDR3 DNA: TGTGCCAGCTCACCACAAGTGCGCGAGGTGGAGCTGTTTTTT. It yields the protein CASSPQVREVELFF.

This clone has just a few counts. This chain connects TRBV28 to TRBJ1-5; D is ambiguous. Deletions cut 7 bases from V and 4 bases from J, with 14 bases between. Germline V gives CDR1 MDHEN, CDR2 SYDVKM. The CDR3 is 14 residues long. The CDR3 loop reads CASNLAARNQPQHF. CDR3 coding DNA: TGTGCCAGCAACCTCGCGGCGCGGAATCAGCCCCAGCATTTT.

This chain connects TRBV9 to TRBJ2-1, with 8 bases fitting TRBD2. The V gene end was trimmed by 7 bases and the J gene end by 7 bases; junction bases not matched to a gene: 7. The CDR3 is 13 residues long. Germline assignment: CDR1 SGDLS and CDR2 YYNGEE. Written as DNA, the CDR3 is TGTGCCAGCTCCAGCGGGAGTTTGAATGAGCAGTTCTTC. This translates into CASSSGSLNEQFF.

This sequence joins TRBV6-5 and TRBJ2-3; 8 nucleotides agree with TRBD1. CDR1 is MNHEY and CDR2 is SVGAGI in the germline V gene. V trimming: 4 bases; J trimming: 5 bases; junction bases outside the gene matches: 5. The length of the CDR3 is 14 residues. This CDR3 is CASSSRGPEDTQYF. DNA for the CDR3: TGTGCCAGCAGTTCCAGGGGGCCGGAAGATACGCAGTATTTT.

The chain combines TRBV19 with TRBJ2-3, with a weak D call TRBD1 (6 bases). The germline V gene encodes CDR1 LNHDA and CDR2 SQIVND (reference sequence). V was cut by 2 bases and J by 2 bases, with 32 bases left in between. The CDR3 is made up of 22 amino acids. CDR3 in amino acids: CASSIYLYQGLRDLAYTDTQYF. The CDR3 DNA reads TGTGCCAGTAGTATATATCTTTATCAGGGGTTGAGGGACCTTGCCTACACAGATACGCAGTATTTT. Supplemented by reference TRBV19 and TRBJ2-3, the full variable domain reads DGGITQSPKYLFRKEGQNVTLSCEQNLNHDAMYWYRQDPGQGLRLIYYSQIVNDFQKGDIAEGYSVSREKKESFPLTVTSAQKNPTAFYLCASSIYLYQGLRDLAYTDTQYFGPGTRLTVL.

As DNA, the CDR3 is TGTGCCAGTAGTATAGGAAGTCTAGCGCAACGGGTCTACAATGAGCAGTTCTTC. Its translation: CASSIGSLAQRVYNEQFF. The V gene is TRBV19, the J gene TRBJ2-1; a weak D match, TRBD2 (6 bases). This CDR3 region has 18 residues. V was shortened by 1 base and J by 3 bases, with 19 bases between the two germline ends. CDR1 LNHDA and CDR2 SQIVND come from the germline V gene (reference sequence).

The chain carries TRBV28 and TRBJ2-7; tentatively, D is TRBD2 (6 bases). The CDR3 is 14 amino acids. The ends were cut back, 6 bases at V and 0 bases at J, with 12 bases in the middle. Germline V gene sequence: CDR1 MDHEN, CDR2 SYDVKM. The CDR3 loop is CASSPLGGSYEQYF. In nucleotides, the CDR3 is TGTGCCAGCAGCCCCCTGGGGGGCTCCTACGAGCAGTACTTC.

This clone was counted between two and nine times. This rearrangement joins TRBV27 to TRBJ1-1, with TRBD1 matching over 9 bases. Germline CDR1 MNHEY, CDR2 SMNVEV (reference sequence). This CDR3 spans 16 amino acids. V gave up 8 bases and J gave up 0 bases; unmatched junction bases: 10. The CDR3, as DNA: TGTGCCAGCCGACCGGGGACAGGGAAAATGAACACTGAAGCTTTCTTT. Encoded protein: CASRPGTGKMNTEAFF.

The chain carries TRBV7-9 and TRBJ2-3, with D possibly being TRBD1 (6 bases). From germline, CDR1 is SEHNR and CDR2 FQNEAQ (reference sequence). The CDR3 has 14 residues. Trimming removed 5 bases from V and 10 bases from J, with 19 bases in between. The CDR3 coding sequence is TGTGCCAGCAGCCGTCCTGGACAGCAGGGTTCGCAGTATTTT. Its translation is CASSRPGQQGSQYF.

The chain is built from TRBV6-5 and TRBJ2-2; a weak D match, TRBD2 (5 bases). The V gene's germline CDR1 is MNHEY and CDR2 SVGAGI. Trimming took off 6 bases at V and 4 bases at J, with 6 bases between the two ends. The CDR3 extends over 12 amino acids. The CDR3 sequence: CASRRVTGELFF. Written as DNA, the CDR3 is TGTGCCAGCAGGAGGGTCACCGGGGAGCTGTTTTTT.

The chain employs TRBV5-6 and TRBJ2-1, with a tentative D call TRBD2 (5 bases). The CDR3 covers 16 residues. V lost 6 bases to trimming and J lost 4 bases, with 20 bases between them. CDR1 and CDR2 (germline): SGHDT, YYEEEE. The CDR3 reads CASTRDRRPVYNEQFF. CDR3 DNA sequence: TGTGCCAGCACCCGGGATCGTAGGCCAGTATACAATGAGCAGTTCTTC.

V usage is TRBV4-1 and J usage is TRBJ2-7; TRBD2 agrees at 7 bases. The CDR3 contains 18 residues. V lost 1 base, J lost 4 bases, and 16 bases stayed unmatched. Looked up from germline, CDR1 is MGHRA and CDR2 is YSYEKL. CDR3 protein: CASSQGWGGEAGGYEQYF. The CDR3 DNA is TGCGCCAGCAGCCAAGGATGGGGGGGGGAAGCCGGTGGTTACGAGCAGTACTTC.